The rows below give T cell receptor beta chains drawn from one sample of a study of blood T cell repertoires in COVID-19. Assay: immunoSEQ multiplex PCR; the TCRdb copy retains only in-frame clones and omits some. The repertoire holds around 300,000 clones, around 89% seen once, with about 1.5% in the top ten. The sequencing input was peripheral blood. Receptors originate from a woman aged 25 to 39 with COVID-19, enrolled during active disease. Each CDR3 is given with its conserved first and last residue. The D gene is left open where the match is weak. Size is stated for part of the rows, as once, few or many counts, or as a class when the clone is expanded.

J,size,V,D,CDR3,DNA
TRBJ2-3,-,TRBV7-2,TRBD2,CASSPTSGGASQYF,TGTGCCAGCAGCCCGACTAGCGGGGGGGCCTCGCAGTATTTT
TRBJ2-2,-,TRBV19,TRBD1,CASSMDLAGGTGELFF,TGTGCCAGTAGTATGGACTTGGCAGGGGGCACCGGGGAGCTGTTTTTT
TRBJ2-5,-,TRBV27,-,CASSLFRRETQYF,TGTGCCAGCAGTTTGTTCAGGAGGGAGACCCAGTACTTC
TRBJ1-4,-,TRBV5-1,TRBD1,CASSGGQGTNEKLFF,TGCGCCAGCAGCGGAGGACAGGGAACTAATGAAAAACTGTTTTTT
TRBJ2-5,-,TRBV5-1,-,CASSLAGSRGETQYF,TGCGCCAGCAGCTTGGCTGGGTCACGGGGGGAGACCCAGTACTTC
TRBJ2-3,once,TRBV7-3,TRBD2,CASSLELAGDTQYF,TGTGCCAGCAGCTTAGAACTAGCGGGCGATACGCAGTATTTT
TRBJ1-2,few,TRBV24-1,TRBD1,CATSESGQGARGYTF,TGTGCCACCAGTGAATCCGGACAGGGGGCGCGTGGCTACACCTTC
TRBJ1-2,-,TRBV3-1/TRBV3-2,-,CASSQVGRKGYTF,TGTGCCAGCAGCCAAGTTGGCAGAAAGGGCTACACCTTC
TRBJ1-5,-,TRBV14,TRBD1,CASRLNRQGMNQPQHF,TGTGCCAGCAGACTAAATCGACAGGGAATGAATCAGCCCCAGCATTTT
TRBJ2-5,-,TRBV9,-,CASSVEGGYQETQYF,TGTGCCAGCAGCGTAGAAGGCGGGTACCAAGAGACCCAGTACTTC
TRBJ1-2,-,TRBV7-9,-,CASSHSSSPHYGYTF,TGTGCCAGCAGCCATAGCTCTTCACCTCACTATGGCTACACCTTC
TRBJ2-7,-,TRBV6-5,TRBD1,CASSPRDSRYEQYF,TGTGCCAGCAGTCCTCGGGACAGCCGCTACGAGCAGTACTTC
TRBJ1-2,-,TRBV12-5,-,CASGFSRGIPNYGYTF,TGTGCTAGTGGTTTTTCCCGCGGGATCCCTAACTATGGCTACACCTTC
TRBJ1-5,-,TRBV3-1/TRBV3-2,-,CASSPRRAENQPQHF,TGTGCCAGCAGCCCGAGGAGGGCGGAGAATCAGCCCCAGCATTTT
TRBJ1-1,-,TRBV19,TRBD1,CASRDRDRGNTEAFF,TGTGCCAGTAGGGACCGGGACAGGGGGAACACTGAAGCTTTCTTT
TRBJ1-6,-,TRBV9,-,CASSAGGSYSYNSPLHF,TGTGCCAGCAGCGCGGGGGGTTCATACTCCTATAATTCACCCCTCCACTTT
TRBJ1-4,-,TRBV2,TRBD1,CASRKSGGTGDEKLFF,TGTGCCAGCCGAAAGTCTGGTGGGACAGGGGATGAAAAACTGTTTTTT
TRBJ1-1,-,TRBV10-3,-,CAIRGRGDTEAFF,TGTGCCATCCGTGGACGGGGGGACACTGAAGCTTTCTTT
TRBJ1-5,-,TRBV18,TRBD1,CASSRGQASNQPQHF,TGTGCCAGCTCACGCGGACAGGCTAGCAATCAGCCCCAGCATTTT
TRBJ1-2,-,TRBV19,-,CASSMSGNGYTF,TGTGCCAGTAGTATGTCAGGGAATGGCTACACCTTC
TRBJ1-5,-,TRBV18,-,CASSGGRVEPQHF,TGTGCCAGCTCAGGAGGGAGGGTGGAGCCCCAGCATTTT
TRBJ2-2,-,TRBV5-1,-,CASSLDRVRNTGELFF,TGCGCCAGCAGCTTGGACAGGGTGAGGAACACCGGGGAGCTGTTTTTT
TRBJ1-1,-,TRBV11-2,-,CASSLSGGTEAFF,TGTGCCAGCAGCTTGTCGGGTGGCACTGAAGCTTTCTTT
TRBJ1-3,-,TRBV21-1,-,CASSKALGGQRDPGNTIYF,TGTGCCAGCAGCAAAGCGCTAGGGGGACAGAGGGATCCTGGAAACACCATATATTTT
TRBJ1-2,-,TRBV28,TRBD1,CASSDPRGTGGAWYGYTF,TGTGCCAGCAGTGACCCCCGCGGGACAGGGGGCGCTTGGTATGGCTACACCTTC
TRBJ1-1,-,TRBV28,-,CASSLAAAGHTEAFF,TGTGCCAGCAGTTTAGCGGCAGCGGGGCACACTGAAGCTTTCTTT
TRBJ1-1,once,TRBV5-1,-,CASSPRREEMNTEAFF,TGCGCCAGCAGCCCTCGCCGGGAGGAGATGAACACTGAAGCTTTCTTT
TRBJ1-5,-,TRBV28,-,CASSPPGGSFPQHF,TGTGCCAGCAGTCCCCCCGGGGGGAGCTTCCCCCAGCATTTT
TRBJ1-1,few,TRBV5-5,TRBD1,CASSLGADRAFGAFF,TGTGCCAGCAGCTTGGGGGCGGACAGGGCGTTCGGAGCTTTCTTT
TRBJ2-5,-,TRBV5-6,TRBD1,CASRDNRGQETQYF,TGTGCCAGCAGAGATAACAGGGGGCAGGAGACCCAGTACTTC
TRBJ1-1,-,TRBV5-1,-,CASSLGQTMNTEAFF,TGCGCCAGCAGCTTGGGACAGACCATGAACACTGAAGCTTTCTTT
TRBJ1-2,-,TRBV5-4,-,CASSLLTGWTYGYTF,TGTGCCAGCAGCTTGTTAACAGGGTGGACCTATGGCTACACCTTC
TRBJ1-6,few,TRBV13,TRBD1,CASSLNRGSYNSPLHF,TGTGCCAGCAGCTTAAACAGGGGGTCCTATAATTCACCCCTCCACTTT
TRBJ2-2,-,TRBV10-3,TRBD1,CAIRGQGTGELFF,TGTGCCATCAGGGGACAGGGGACCGGGGAGCTGTTTTTT
TRBJ2-3,-,TRBV29-1,TRBD2,CSVDISGGPRVDADTQYF,TGCAGCGTTGATATTAGCGGGGGGCCGCGGGTTGACGCAGATACGCAGTATTTT
TRBJ1-1,-,TRBV15,TRBD1,CATSRDLSDRGAFF,TGTGCCACCAGCAGAGATTTATCGGACAGGGGGGCTTTCTTT
TRBJ2-1,-,TRBV10-3,TRBD1,CAISEGGEQFF,TGTGCCATCAGTGAAGGGGGCGAGCAGTTCTTC
TRBJ1-1,-,TRBV5-1,TRBD1,CASSLAPRTGVKNTEAFF,TGCGCCAGCAGCTTGGCTCCACGGACAGGGGTAAAGAACACTGAAGCTTTCTTT
TRBJ2-1,once,TRBV9,TRBD1,CASSIGTGLRDEQFF,TGTGCCAGCAGCATAGGGACAGGTCTAAGGGATGAGCAGTTCTTC
TRBJ2-2,-,TRBV7-6,TRBD2,CASRGGSGGNTGELFF,TGTGCCAGCAGGGGAGGTAGCGGGGGTAACACCGGGGAGCTGTTTTTT
TRBJ1-2,-,TRBV15,-,CATSREAYANYGYTF,TGTGCCACCAGCAGAGAGGCATATGCTAACTATGGCTACACCTTC
TRBJ1-1,few,TRBV12-3/TRBV12-4,-,CASSLTTTGKAFF,TGTGCCAGCAGTTTAACCACCACCGGGAAAGCTTTCTTT
TRBJ2-1,-,TRBV9,-,CASSGSGAGTEQFF,TGTGCCAGCAGCGGTAGCGGTGCGGGAACTGAGCAGTTCTTC
TRBJ1-1,-,TRBV4-1,TRBD1,CASSPERGLDTEAFF,TGCGCCAGCAGCCCTGAGAGGGGGCTTGACACTGAAGCTTTCTTT
TRBJ1-2,-,TRBV28,-,CASTPGQTNYGYTF,TGTGCCAGCACTCCAGGACAGACTAACTATGGCTACACCTTC
TRBJ1-1,once,TRBV9,-,CASSVGPGGEAFF,TGTGCCAGCAGCGTAGGTCCGGGAGGGGAGGCTTTCTTT
TRBJ1-6,-,TRBV27,-,CASSSGAAWSSPLHF,TGTGCCAGCAGTTCTGGGGCCGCCTGGAGTTCACCCCTCCACTTT
TRBJ1-1,-,TRBV11-1,TRBD1,CASSLARTGGGIEAFF,TGTGCCAGCAGCTTAGCGAGGACAGGGGGCGGAATTGAAGCTTTCTTT
TRBJ1-2,-,TRBV6-1,TRBD1,CASSEDRVWYYGYTF,TGTGCCAGCAGTGAGGACAGGGTTTGGTACTATGGCTACACCTTC
TRBJ1-6,-,TRBV7-8,-,CASSNTGSDSPLHF,TGTGCCAGCAGCAATACAGGGTCGGATTCACCCCTCCACTTT
TRBJ1-1,-,TRBV30,-,CAWSVSGFMAFF,TGTGCCTGGAGTGTATCGGGTTTTATGGCTTTCTTT